Given below is one T cell receptor (beta chain) in context. This record comes from a study of CD8 T cells in Susac syndrome. RNA in amounts of roughly 0.45 to 1 ug was reverse transcribed with random hexamers. In TCRdb, the immunoSEQ multiplex PCR reads were re-called with MiXCR into one record per CDR3 protein. This table holds approximately 190,000 distinct CDR3 sequences, about 95% found once. Germline V gene lookup returns CDR1 SEHNR and CDR2 FQNEAQ (reference sequence). This CDR3 comprises 16 residues. Deletions cut 0 bases from V and 4 bases from J, with 13 bases between. The clonotype originates from a human donor with Susac syndrome. The V call is TRBV7-9, the J call TRBJ2-1; weak D call: TRBD2 (6 bases). The sequencing sample was made of CD8+ T cells from PBMCs. CDR3 DNA sequence: TGTGCCAGCAGCTTAGCGGAGGGAGCGGCTTACAATGAGCAGTTCTTC. The encoded protein is CASSLAEGAAYNEQFF.